This T cell receptor beta chain is from a study of blood T cell repertoires in COVID-19. Study summary: Italy, Spain and the United States were the sources of the convalescent and acute COVID-19 samples. Sources were T cells, B-cell-depleted T cells, or PBMCs; the material itself was cDNA or gDNA.

Original data processing: Amplifying reference gene primers gave estimates of nucleated cell counts. Produced via immunoSEQ multiplex PCR; TCRdb's table is partial and in-frame only. That table furnishes V, J and clone size, whereas the DNA furnished D and trimming. Of about 130,000 clones in the sample, roughly 80% were seen once. Germline V gene lookup returns CDR1 SGHTA and CDR2 FQGTGA. The CDR3 is 13 amino acids. Between the trimmed V and J ends, which lost 5 bases and 2 bases, there was a span of 8 bases. The receptor was isolated from an elderly woman with acute or convalescent COVID-19. The V gene is TRBV7-3, the J gene TRBJ2-3; D remains unclear. The sample taken for sequencing was peripheral blood. CDR3 sequence reads: CASSAYTTDTQYF. The CDR3 bases are TGTGCCAGCAGCGCCTATACCACAGATACGCAGTATTTT.